This TCR beta chain appears in the sequencing data of a study of T cell repertoires in cytomegalovirus infection. Background on the study: Selected CMV epitopes included recently identified HLA-C-restricted ones as well as well-studied HLA-B-restricted ones. The study, taken as a whole, reports: The cumulative frequency of public TCR beta families identified carriers of CMV plus the relevant HLA. Dominant in the ex vivo response were TCR beta clonotypes restricted by HLA-C and specific for CMV.

TCRdb processed the reads anew with MiXCR; each CDR3 protein has one entry. This sample has fewer than 650,000 distinct CDR3 sequences, with over 35% found just once. As regards this clonotype: The target antigen is unknown.

Trimming at V came to 8 bases and at J to 0 bases, leaving 9 bases not matched to a gene. CDR3 length: 16 amino acids. V gene TRBV12-3 or TRBV12-4 combines with J gene TRBJ1-3; 8 bases are shared with TRBD1. The TCR comes from a human donor in good health (CMV status not recorded). Some clones in this sample may be carry-over from other donors' samples. This material consisted of cultured PBMCs, taken from culture after CMV antigen stimulation. CDR3 amino acids: CASGWDRMSSGNTIYF. The CDR3 DNA sequence: TGTGCCAGCGGTTGGGACAGGATGAGCTCTGGAAACACCATATATTTT.